This T cell receptor (beta chain) stems from a study of OX40 agonist ivuxolimab in advanced cancers. The V gene end was trimmed by 4 bases and the J gene end by 3 bases; junction bases not matched to a gene: 4. Germline V gene data show CDR1 as MNHNY and CDR2 as SVGAGI (reference sequence). The CDR3 spans 14 residues. Only in-frame clones appear in the TCRdb table, and some are missing; sequencing was by immunoSEQ multiplex PCR. Here the sample spans about 18,000 clones, 55% to 75% being singletons. V and J are TRBV6-6 and TRBJ2-7, with 9 bases lining up with TRBD1. The TCR was taken from an adult with an advanced solid tumor such as melanoma, head and neck, liver or kidney cancer. The sequences come from CD4+ or CD8+ T cells sorted from blood, collected in a trial of the OX40 agonist ivuxolimab. CDR3 nucleotide sequence: TGTGCCAGCAGTTTGACAGGGGGGGGCTACGAGCAGTACTTC. Its translation is CASSLTGGGYEQYF.